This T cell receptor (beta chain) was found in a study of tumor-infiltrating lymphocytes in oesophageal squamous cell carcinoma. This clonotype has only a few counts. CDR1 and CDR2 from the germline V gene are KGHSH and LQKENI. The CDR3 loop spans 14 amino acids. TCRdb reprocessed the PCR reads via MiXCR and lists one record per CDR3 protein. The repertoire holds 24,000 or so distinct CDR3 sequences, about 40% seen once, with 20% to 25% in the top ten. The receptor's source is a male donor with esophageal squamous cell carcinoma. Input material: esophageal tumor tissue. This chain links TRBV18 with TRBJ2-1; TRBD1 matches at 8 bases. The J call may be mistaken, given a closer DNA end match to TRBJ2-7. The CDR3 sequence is CASSLTGGYYEQYF. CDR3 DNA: TGTGCCAGCTCACTTACAGGGGGATACTATGAGCAGTACTTC.